The next 19 T cell receptor beta chains were all read from a single sample in a study of technical replicates of blood from several donors. Clones were sequenced by immunoSEQ multiplex PCR, and TCRdb holds only the in-frame ones, with some missing. The data show about 90,000 clones, roughly 93% seen once. The sample comprised T cells isolated from PBMCs. Receptor source: a human donor in good health.

V and J are TRBV4-1 and TRBJ1-3; D is unresolved. Germline V lookup: CDR1 MGHRA, CDR2 YSYEKL. Trimming removed 3 bases at V and 0 bases at J, with 9 bases between. The CDR3 spans 15 residues. DNA for the CDR3: TGCGCCAGCAGCCAGCAGGCTCACTCTGGAAACACCATATATTTT. Protein product: CASSQQAHSGNTIYF.

The V call is TRBV4-1, the J call TRBJ2-7; possibly TRBD2 for D (6 bases). The CDR3 length is 15 residues. The germline V gene encodes CDR1 MGHRA and CDR2 YSYEKL. V lost 4 bases to trimming and J lost 4 bases, with 17 bases between them. The CDR3 protein is CASSLKDGGGYEQYF. The CDR3 DNA follows: TGCGCCAGCAGCCTTAAGGACGGGGGAGGTTACGAGCAGTACTTC.

The chain is built from TRBV5-6 and TRBJ1-5; 12 bases are a match to TRBD1. V lost 2 bases and J lost 9; bases outside the gene matches: 9. CDR3 size: 16 residues. Germline V lookup: CDR1 SGHDT, CDR2 YYEEEE. The CDR3 spells CASSFRDRGPYWPQHF. The CDR3 bases are TGTGCCAGCAGCTTCCGGGACAGGGGGCCTTATTGGCCCCAGCATTTT.

With regard to this clone: At one end, the junction sequence differs from germline, possibly due to a read error. The chain joins TRBV30 to TRBJ2-7; D is ambiguous. The CDR3 has 12 residues. Germline CDR1 and CDR2: GTSNPN and SVGIG (reference sequence). This CDR3 is CAWSYSSHEQYF. As DNA, the CDR3 is TGTGCCTGGAGTTATAGCTCCCACGAGCAGTACTTC.

This clone occurred once. V usage is TRBV5-4 and J usage is TRBJ1-1, with 7 bases identical to TRBD1. The CDR3 has 16 amino acids. Germline CDR1 and CDR2: SGHNT and YYREEE (reference sequence). The V and J ends lost 0 bases and 1 base, in that order; junction bases with no gene match: 6. The CDR3 nucleotides read TGTGCCAGCAGCTTGGATATCAACAGGGGGAACACTGAAGCTTTCTTT. This gives the protein CASSLDINRGNTEAFF.

The chain joins TRBV19 to TRBJ1-1; TRBD1 is a possible D gene (6 bases). Per germline, CDR1 LNHDA and CDR2 SQIVND (reference sequence). The CDR3 sequence is 14 residues long. The germline V and J ends were trimmed by 4 bases and 2 bases, with 11 bases remaining between them. The CDR3 coding sequence is TGTGCCAGTAGTACGGGACACCCCAACACTGAAGCTTTCTTT. Its protein is CASSTGHPNTEAFF. Combining the CDR3 with reference TRBV19 and TRBJ1-1 gives the whole variable domain DGGITQSPKYLFRKEGQNVTLSCEQNLNHDAMYWYRQDPGQGLRLIYYSQIVNDFQKGDIAEGYSVSREKKESFPLTVTSAQKNPTAFYLCASSTGHPNTEAFFGQGTRLTVV.

CDR3 DNA: TGTGCCAGCAGCTTCGACGCAGGGTACGAGCAGTACTTC. As protein: CASSFDAGYEQYF. The chain carries TRBV11-3 and TRBJ2-7, with D perhaps TRBD1 (5 bases). This CDR3 region has 13 residues. Trimming removed 3 bases at V and 4 bases at J, with 10 bases between. CDR1 SGHNT and CDR2 YENEEA come from the germline V gene.

The chain combines TRBV4-1 with TRBJ2-7; TRBD1 matches at 7 bases. The trim removed 4 bases at V and 5 bases at J, leaving 14 bases unmatched. This CDR3 is built from 16 residues. Germline lookup yields CDR1 MGHRA and CDR2 YSYEKL. The CDR3 is CASSPTKQTGSNEQYF. In DNA, the CDR3 is TGCGCCAGCAGCCCCACCAAGCAGACAGGGTCCAACGAGCAGTACTTC.

This clone showed up just once. The rearrangement uses TRBV2 and TRBJ1-4; 9 bases line up with TRBD1. V lost 8 bases, J lost 7 bases, and 11 bases stayed unmatched. The CDR3 length is 15 residues. CDR1 and CDR2 (germline): SNHLY, FYNNEI. The CDR3 region is CASATPGQGPEKLFF. CDR3 bases: TGTGCCAGCGCTACCCCGGGACAGGGTCCTGAAAAACTGTTTTTT.

The CDR3 bases are TGTGCCAGCAGCTCAGGGGGGAACACTGAAGCTTTCTTT. The encoded protein is CASSSGGNTEAFF. The rearrangement links TRBV7-3 to TRBJ1-1; 7 positions match TRBD1. This CDR3 contains 13 residues. Germline V gives CDR1 SGHTA, CDR2 FQGTGA. V lost 4 bases to trimming and J lost 1 base; unmatched junction nucleotides: 0.

V is TRBV6-5 and J is TRBJ2-3; D might be TRBD2 (5 bases). The CDR3 covers 15 residues. Looked up from germline, CDR1 is MNHEY and CDR2 is SVGAGI. V shed 10 bases and J shed 4 bases, with 21 bases lying between them. The CDR3 region is CATSPREGGPDTQYF. The CDR3 DNA is TGTGCCACCAGCCCCCGGGAAGGAGGTCCAGATACGCAGTATTTT.

This clone appeared a single time. The genes are TRBV5-4 and TRBJ1-5; 10 nucleotides align to TRBD1. Looked up from germline, CDR1 is SGHNT and CDR2 is YYREEE (reference sequence). V dropped 2 bases and J dropped 2; count of bases not matched to a gene: 10. The CDR3 is 18 amino acids. Here the CDR3 reads CASSFRTGQGIGNQPQHF. The DNA for the CDR3 is TGTGCCAGCAGCTTTCGGACGGGACAGGGGATAGGCAATCAGCCCCAGCATTTT.

The chain couples TRBV4-1 to TRBJ1-2, with TRBD1 as a possible D gene (5 bases). V lost 1 base and J lost 8, with 14 bases in between. There are 14 residues in the CDR3. Germline-derived CDR1 and CDR2 are MGHRA and YSYEKL. The CDR3 nucleotides are TGCGCCAGCAGCCAAGTTCCCGGGACTATAGGCTACACCTTC. This codes for CASSQVPGTIGYTF.

The CDR3 coding sequence is TGCGCCAGCAGTTTCGCCGGTGCGGAGACCCAGTACTTC. Translation: CASSFAGAETQYF. The chain recombines TRBV10-1 with TRBJ2-5; D is uncertain. The V end was cut by 5 bases, the J end by 5 bases, with 12 bases between. This CDR3 spans 13 amino acids. The germline CDR1 and CDR2 sequences are WNHNN and SYGVQD (reference sequence).

This chain uses TRBV5-1 with TRBJ1-4; tentative D call: TRBD1 (6 bases). The CDR3 is 14 residues long. The V end was cut by 0 bases, the J end by 8 bases, with 11 bases between. The germline CDR1 and CDR2 sequences are SGHRS and YFSETQ. The CDR3 DNA reads as TGCGCCAGCAGCTTGGGGGGGCAGCAAGAAAAACTGTTTTTT. Translating gives CASSLGGQQEKLFF.

The CDR3 spells CASSRVTSGASGEQFF. The CDR3 DNA is TGTGCCAGTTCCAGGGTGACTAGCGGGGCTTCGGGTGAGCAGTTCTTC. The V gene is TRBV19, the J gene TRBJ2-1, with 11 bases lining up with TRBD2. Per the germline V gene, CDR1 is LNHDA and CDR2 is SQIVND (reference sequence). There are 16 residues in the CDR3. Losses at the gene ends were 8 bases for V and 9 bases for J; bases not matched to a gene: 15.

This chain uses TRBV4-1 with TRBJ2-3; 9 bases line up with TRBD1. V dropped 0 bases and J dropped 3; count of bases not matched to a gene: 10. Germline-derived CDR1 and CDR2 are MGHRA and YSYEKL. The CDR3 consists of 18 residues. CDR3 amino acids: CASSQEPRQGGFTDTQYF. CDR3 in DNA: TGCGCCAGCAGCCAAGAACCTCGACAGGGGGGGTTTACAGATACGCAGTATTTT.

The chain recombines TRBV27 with TRBJ1-2; 7 nucleotides line up with TRBD1. V trimming: 3 bases; J trimming: 2 bases; junction bases outside the gene matches: 6. In germline, CDR1 is MNHEY, CDR2 SMNVEV (reference sequence). This CDR3 contains 15 residues. CDR3 residues: CASSLGGQINYGYTF. The CDR3 DNA is TGTGCCAGCAGTTTGGGGGGACAGATAAACTATGGCTACACCTTC.

The chain carries TRBV20-1 and TRBJ2-1; D gene unclear. The CDR3 is 10 amino acids. V was cut by 3 bases and J by 10 bases, with 7 bases left in between. CDR1 DFQATT and CDR2 SNEGSKA come from the germline V gene (reference sequence). The CDR3 is CSASKQEQFF. For the CDR3, the DNA is TGCAGTGCTAGCAAGCAAGAGCAGTTCTTC.